This record looks at one T cell receptor beta chain sequence and its context. Original processing methods: Nucleated cell number was recorded as an estimate derived from reference gene primer amplification. Sequencing used immunoSEQ multiplex PCR; TCRdb keeps in-frame clones, though not all of them. V and J calls and clone size are given by that table; D and trimming were obtained from the DNA. Here the sample spans some 300,000 clones, roughly 90% being singletons. Germline CDR1 reads SGHDT; CDR2 reads YYEEEE. Trimming stripped 1 base from V and 1 base from J, with 11 bases between. The CDR3 is 15 residues long. The sample belongs to a study of blood T cell repertoires in COVID-19. Study in general: Some COVID-19 samples were acute and others convalescent; all came from the United States, Italy and Spain. T cells, B-cell-depleted T cells, or PBMCs supplied cDNA or gDNA.

The chain combines TRBV5-6 with TRBJ1-1, with D maybe TRBD1 (6 bases). The sample taken for sequencing was peripheral blood. The sequence was obtained from a man in his late teens or twenties with active or convalescent COVID-19. The CDR3 bases are TGTGCCAGCAGCTTGAGGGGGTACTCGAACACTGAAGCTTTCTTT. Its protein is CASSLRGYSNTEAFF.